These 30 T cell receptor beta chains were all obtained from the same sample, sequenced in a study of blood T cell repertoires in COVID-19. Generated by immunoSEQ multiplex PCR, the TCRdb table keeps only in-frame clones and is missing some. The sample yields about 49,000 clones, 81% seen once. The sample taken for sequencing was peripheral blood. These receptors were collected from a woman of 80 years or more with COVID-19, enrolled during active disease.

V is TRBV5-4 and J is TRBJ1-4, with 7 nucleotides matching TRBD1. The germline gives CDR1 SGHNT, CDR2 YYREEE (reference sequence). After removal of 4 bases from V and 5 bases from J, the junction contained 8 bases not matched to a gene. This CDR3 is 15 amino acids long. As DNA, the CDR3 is TGTGCCAGCAGCCCCTCCGGGACAGAGAATGAAAAACTGTTTTTT. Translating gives CASSPSGTENEKLFF.

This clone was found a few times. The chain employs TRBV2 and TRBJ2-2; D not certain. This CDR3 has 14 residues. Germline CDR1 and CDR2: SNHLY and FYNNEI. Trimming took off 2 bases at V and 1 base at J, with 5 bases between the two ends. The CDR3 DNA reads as TGTGCCAGCAGTGAACGAGGGAACACCGGGGAGCTGTTTTTT. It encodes CASSERGNTGELFF.

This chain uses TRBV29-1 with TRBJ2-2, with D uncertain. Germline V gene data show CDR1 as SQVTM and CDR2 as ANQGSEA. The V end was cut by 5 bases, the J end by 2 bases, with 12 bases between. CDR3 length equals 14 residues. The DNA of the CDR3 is TGCAGCGTTCGCAAAAATACTAACACCGGGGAGCTGTTTTTT. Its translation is CSVRKNTNTGELFF.

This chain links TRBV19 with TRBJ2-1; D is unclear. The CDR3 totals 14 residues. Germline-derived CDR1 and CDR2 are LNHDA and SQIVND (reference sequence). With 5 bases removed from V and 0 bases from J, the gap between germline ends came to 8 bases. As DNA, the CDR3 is TGTGCCAGTAGTGTCCCGAGCTCCTACAATGAGCAGTTCTTC. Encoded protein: CASSVPSSYNEQFF.

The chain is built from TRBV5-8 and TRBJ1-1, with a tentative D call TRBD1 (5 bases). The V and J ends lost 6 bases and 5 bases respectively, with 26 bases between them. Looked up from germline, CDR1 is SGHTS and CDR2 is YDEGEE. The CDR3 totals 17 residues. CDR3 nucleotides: TGTGCCAGCACCGACGGAAGACAGTTTACCGGGAGGACTGAAGCTTTCTTT. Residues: CASTDGRQFTGRTEAFF.

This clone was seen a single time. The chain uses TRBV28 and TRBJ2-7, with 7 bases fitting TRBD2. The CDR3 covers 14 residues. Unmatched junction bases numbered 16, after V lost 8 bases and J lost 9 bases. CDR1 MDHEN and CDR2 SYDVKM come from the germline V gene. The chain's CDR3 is CASLGGAIPLGQYF. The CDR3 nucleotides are TGTGCCAGCTTGGGAGGGGCAATTCCACTCGGGCAGTACTTC.

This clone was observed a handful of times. CDR3 in amino acids: CASSQGGTAGNEQFF. DNA for the CDR3: TGCGCCAGCAGCCAAGGCGGGACAGCAGGCAATGAGCAGTTCTTC. This chain links TRBV4-1 with TRBJ2-1; D may be TRBD1 (7 bases). Germline V gene data show CDR1 as MGHRA and CDR2 as YSYEKL. The CDR3 spans 15 residues. Trimming took off 1 base at V and 6 bases at J, with 13 bases between the two ends.

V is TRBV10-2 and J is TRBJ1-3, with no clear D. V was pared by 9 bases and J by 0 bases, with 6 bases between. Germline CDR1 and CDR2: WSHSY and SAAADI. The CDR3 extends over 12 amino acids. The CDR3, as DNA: TGCGCCAGTGGGAGCTCTGGAAACACCATATATTTT. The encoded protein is CASGSSGNTIYF.

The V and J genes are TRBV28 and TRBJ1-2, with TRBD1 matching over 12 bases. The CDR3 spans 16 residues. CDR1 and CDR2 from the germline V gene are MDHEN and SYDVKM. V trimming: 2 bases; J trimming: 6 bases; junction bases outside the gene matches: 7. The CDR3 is CASSLRDRGRKNGYTF. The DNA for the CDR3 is TGTGCCAGCAGTTTAAGGGACAGGGGGCGGAAAAATGGCTACACCTTC.

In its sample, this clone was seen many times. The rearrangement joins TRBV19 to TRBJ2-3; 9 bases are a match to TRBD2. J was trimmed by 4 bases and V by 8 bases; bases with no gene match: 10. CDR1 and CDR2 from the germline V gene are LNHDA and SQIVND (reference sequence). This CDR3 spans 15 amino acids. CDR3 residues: CASVPSSGTADTQYF. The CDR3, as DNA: TGTGCCAGTGTCCCCTCTAGCGGGACCGCAGATACGCAGTATTTT.

CDR3 amino acids: CASSDPVTVAFF. The CDR3 coding sequence is TGTGCCAGCAGTGATCCGGTAACGGTGGCTTTCTTT. This chain connects TRBV2 to TRBJ1-1; D not resolved. CDR3 length equals 12 residues. Germline-derived CDR1 and CDR2 are SNHLY and FYNNEI. Trimming took 3 bases from V and 11 from J, leaving 13 bases between them.

The CDR3 here is CASSLQVPNTGELFF. The CDR3 region has the DNA TGTGCCAGCAGTTTACAGGTTCCGAACACCGGGGAGCTGTTTTTT. This chain uses TRBV6-5 with TRBJ2-2, with D maybe TRBD1 (5 bases). This CDR3 spans 15 amino acids. Looked up from germline, CDR1 is MNHEY and CDR2 is SVGAGI. Trimming cost V 4 bases and J 0 bases, with 9 bases left between them.

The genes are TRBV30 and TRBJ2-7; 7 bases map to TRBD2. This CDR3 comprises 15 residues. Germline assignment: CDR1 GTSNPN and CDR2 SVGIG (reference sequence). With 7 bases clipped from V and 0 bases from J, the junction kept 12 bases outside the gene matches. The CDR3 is CAFTTGGGNSYEQYF. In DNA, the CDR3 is TGTGCCTTTACAACCGGGGGAGGGAACTCCTACGAGCAGTACTTC.

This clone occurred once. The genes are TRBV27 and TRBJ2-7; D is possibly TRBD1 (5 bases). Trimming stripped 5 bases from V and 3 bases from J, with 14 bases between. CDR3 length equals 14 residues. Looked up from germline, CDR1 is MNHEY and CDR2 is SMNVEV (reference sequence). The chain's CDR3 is CASSRQGIDYEQYF. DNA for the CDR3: TGTGCCAGCAGTCGTCAGGGAATTGACTACGAGCAGTACTTC.

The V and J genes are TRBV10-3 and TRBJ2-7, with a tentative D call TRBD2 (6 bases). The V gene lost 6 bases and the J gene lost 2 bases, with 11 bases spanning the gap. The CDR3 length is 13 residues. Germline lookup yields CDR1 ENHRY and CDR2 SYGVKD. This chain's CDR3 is CAISTSSPYEQYF. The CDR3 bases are TGTGCCATCAGCACTAGCAGTCCCTACGAGCAGTACTTC.

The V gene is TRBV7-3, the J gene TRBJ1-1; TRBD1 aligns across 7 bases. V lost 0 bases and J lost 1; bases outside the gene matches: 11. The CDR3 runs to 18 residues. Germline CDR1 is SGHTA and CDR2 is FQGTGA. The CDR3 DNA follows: TGTGCCAGCAGCTTAACAGGGGGCGCGCCCATGCCGAACACTGAAGCTTTCTTT. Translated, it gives CASSLTGGAPMPNTEAFF.

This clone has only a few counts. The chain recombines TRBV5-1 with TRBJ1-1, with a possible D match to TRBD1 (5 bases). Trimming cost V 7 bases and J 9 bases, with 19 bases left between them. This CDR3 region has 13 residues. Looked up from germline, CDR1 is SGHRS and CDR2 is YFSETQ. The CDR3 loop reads CASGRLGEGKAFF. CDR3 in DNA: TGCGCCAGCGGCAGATTAGGGGAAGGGAAAGCTTTCTTT. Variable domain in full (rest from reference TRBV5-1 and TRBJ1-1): KAGVTQTPRYLIKTRGQQVTLSCSPISGHRSVSWYQQTPGQGLQFLFEYFSETQRNKGNFPGRFSGRQFSNSRSEMNVSTLELGDSALYLCASGRLGEGKAFFGQGTRLTVV.

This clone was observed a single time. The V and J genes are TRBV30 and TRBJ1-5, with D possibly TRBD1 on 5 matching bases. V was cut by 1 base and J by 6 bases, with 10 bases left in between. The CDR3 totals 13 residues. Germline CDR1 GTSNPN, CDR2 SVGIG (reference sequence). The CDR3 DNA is TGTGCCTGGAGTGCCCTCCAGGGTCAGCCCCAGCATTTT. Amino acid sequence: CAWSALQGQPQHF.

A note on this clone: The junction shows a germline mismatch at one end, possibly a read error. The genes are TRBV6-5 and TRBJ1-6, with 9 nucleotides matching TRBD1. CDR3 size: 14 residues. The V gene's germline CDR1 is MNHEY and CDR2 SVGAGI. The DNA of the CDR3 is TGTGCCAGCAGCCGCGGGACAGGGAGAGGACCCCCCCACTTT. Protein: CASSRGTGRGPPHF.

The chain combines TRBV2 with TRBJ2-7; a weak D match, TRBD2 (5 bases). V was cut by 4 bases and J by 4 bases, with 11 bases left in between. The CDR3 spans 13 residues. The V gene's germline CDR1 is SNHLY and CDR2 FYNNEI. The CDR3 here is CASSARGLYEQYF. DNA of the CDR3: TGTGCCAGCAGTGCTCGAGGGTTGTACGAGCAGTACTTC.

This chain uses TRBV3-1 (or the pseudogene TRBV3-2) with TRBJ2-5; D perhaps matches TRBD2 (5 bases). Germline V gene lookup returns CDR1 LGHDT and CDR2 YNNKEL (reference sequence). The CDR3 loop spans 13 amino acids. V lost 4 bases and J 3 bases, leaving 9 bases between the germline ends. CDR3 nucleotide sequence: TGTGCCAGCAGCCTGGGAGTTGAAGAGACCCAGTACTTC. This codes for CASSLGVEETQYF.

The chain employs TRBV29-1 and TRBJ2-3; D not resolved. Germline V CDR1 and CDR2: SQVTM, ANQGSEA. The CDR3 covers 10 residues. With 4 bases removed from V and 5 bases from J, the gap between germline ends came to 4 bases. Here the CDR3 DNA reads TGCAGCGTTGGGAGAGATACGCAGTATTTT. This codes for CSVGRDTQYF.

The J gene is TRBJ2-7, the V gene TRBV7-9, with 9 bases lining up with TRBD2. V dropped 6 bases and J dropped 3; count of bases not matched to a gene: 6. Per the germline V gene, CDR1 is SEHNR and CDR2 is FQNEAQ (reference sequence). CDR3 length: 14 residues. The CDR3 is CASSRLADSYEQYF. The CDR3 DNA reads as TGTGCCAGCAGTCGACTAGCGGACAGCTACGAGCAGTACTTC.

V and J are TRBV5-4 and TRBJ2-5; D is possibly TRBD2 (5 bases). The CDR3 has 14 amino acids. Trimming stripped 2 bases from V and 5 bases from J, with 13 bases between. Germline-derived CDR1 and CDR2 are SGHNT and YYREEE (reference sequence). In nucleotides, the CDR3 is TGTGCCAGCAGCTTAGGTCTAGCTCCCGAGACCCAGTACTTC. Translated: CASSLGLAPETQYF.

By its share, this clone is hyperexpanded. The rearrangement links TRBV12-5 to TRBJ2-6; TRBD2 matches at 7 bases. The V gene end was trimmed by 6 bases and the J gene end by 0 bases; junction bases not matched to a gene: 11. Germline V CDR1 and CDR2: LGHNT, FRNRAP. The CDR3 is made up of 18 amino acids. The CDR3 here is CASGPGLQYHSGANVLTF. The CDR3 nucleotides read TGTGCTAGTGGCCCGGGACTACAATATCACTCTGGGGCCAACGTCCTGACTTTC. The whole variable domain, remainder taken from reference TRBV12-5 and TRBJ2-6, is DARVTQTPRHKVTEMGQEVTMRCQPILGHNTVFWYRQTMMQGLELLAYFRNRAPLDDSGMPKDRFSAEMPDATLATLKIQPSEPRDSAVYFCASGPGLQYHSGANVLTFGAGSRLTVL.

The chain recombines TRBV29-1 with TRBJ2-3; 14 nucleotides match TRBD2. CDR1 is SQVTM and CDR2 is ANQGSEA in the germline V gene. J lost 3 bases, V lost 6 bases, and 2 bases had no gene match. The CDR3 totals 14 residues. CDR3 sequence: CSVWTSGRTDTQYF. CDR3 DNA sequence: TGCAGCGTCTGGACTAGCGGGAGGACAGATACGCAGTATTTT.

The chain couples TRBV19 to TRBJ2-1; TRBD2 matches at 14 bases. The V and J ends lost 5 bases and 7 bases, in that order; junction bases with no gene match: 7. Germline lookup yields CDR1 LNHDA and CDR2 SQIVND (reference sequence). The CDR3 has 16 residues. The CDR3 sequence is CASSPGGLAGGNEQFF. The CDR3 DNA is TGTGCCAGTAGTCCCGGTGGACTAGCGGGAGGAAATGAGCAGTTCTTC.

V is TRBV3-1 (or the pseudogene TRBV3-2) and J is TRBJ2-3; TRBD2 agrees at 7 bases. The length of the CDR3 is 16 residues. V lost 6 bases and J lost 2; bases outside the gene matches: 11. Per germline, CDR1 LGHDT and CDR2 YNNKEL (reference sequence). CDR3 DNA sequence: TGTGCCAGCAGTTTCGGACTAGGACTAAACACAGATACGCAGTATTTT. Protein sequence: CASSFGLGLNTDTQYF.

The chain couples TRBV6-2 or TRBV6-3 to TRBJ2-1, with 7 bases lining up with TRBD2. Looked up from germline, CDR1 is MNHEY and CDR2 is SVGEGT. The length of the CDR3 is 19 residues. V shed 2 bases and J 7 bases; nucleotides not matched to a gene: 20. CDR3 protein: CASSYTLPASGSLRNEQFF. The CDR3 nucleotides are TGTGCCAGCAGTTACACCCTTCCGGCTAGCGGTTCTCTGAGGAATGAGCAGTTCTTC.

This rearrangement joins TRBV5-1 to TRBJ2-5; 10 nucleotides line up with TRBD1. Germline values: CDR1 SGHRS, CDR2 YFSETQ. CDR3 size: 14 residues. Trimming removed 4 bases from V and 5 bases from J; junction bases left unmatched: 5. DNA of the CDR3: TGCGCCAGCAGCCCCGGACAGGGGGAGGAGACCCAGTACTTC. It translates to CASSPGQGEETQYF.